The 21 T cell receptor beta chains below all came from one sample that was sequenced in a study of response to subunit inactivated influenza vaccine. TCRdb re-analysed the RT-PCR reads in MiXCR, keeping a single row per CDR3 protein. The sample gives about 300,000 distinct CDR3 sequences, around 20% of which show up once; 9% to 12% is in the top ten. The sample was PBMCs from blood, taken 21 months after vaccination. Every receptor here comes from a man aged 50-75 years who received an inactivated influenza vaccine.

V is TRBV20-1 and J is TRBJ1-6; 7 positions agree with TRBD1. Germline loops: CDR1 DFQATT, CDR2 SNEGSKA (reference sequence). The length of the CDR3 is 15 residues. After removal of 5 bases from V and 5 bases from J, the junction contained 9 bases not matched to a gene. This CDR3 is CSAGVGTADNSPLHF. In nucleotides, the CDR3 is TGCAGTGCTGGAGTGGGGACAGCCGATAATTCACCCCTCCACTTT.

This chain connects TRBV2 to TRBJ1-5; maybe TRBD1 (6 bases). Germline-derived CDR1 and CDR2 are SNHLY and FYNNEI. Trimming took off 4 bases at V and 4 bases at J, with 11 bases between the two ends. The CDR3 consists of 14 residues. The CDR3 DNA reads TGTGCCAGCAGTGCCGGGACACGGAATCAGCCCCAGCATTTT. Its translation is CASSAGTRNQPQHF.

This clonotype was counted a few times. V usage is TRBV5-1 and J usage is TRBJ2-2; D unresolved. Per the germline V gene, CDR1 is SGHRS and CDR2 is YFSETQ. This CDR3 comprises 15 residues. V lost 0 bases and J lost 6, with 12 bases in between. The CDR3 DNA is TGCGCCAGCAGCTTGGCCCTTACGGGCGCCGGGGAGCTGTTTTTT. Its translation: CASSLALTGAGELFF.

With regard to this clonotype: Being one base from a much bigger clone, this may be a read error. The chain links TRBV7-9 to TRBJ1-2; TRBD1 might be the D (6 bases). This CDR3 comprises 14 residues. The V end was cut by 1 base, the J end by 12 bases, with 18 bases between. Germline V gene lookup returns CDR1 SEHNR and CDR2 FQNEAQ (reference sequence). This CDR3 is CASSLGGRGTGHTF. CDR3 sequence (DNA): TGTGCCAGCAGCTTAGGTGGCAGGGGAACCGGCCACACCTTC.

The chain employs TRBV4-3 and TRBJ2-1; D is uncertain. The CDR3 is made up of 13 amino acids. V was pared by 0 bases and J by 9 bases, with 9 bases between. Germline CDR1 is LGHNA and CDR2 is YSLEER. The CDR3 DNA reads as TGCGCCAGCAGCCAAGATAGAAGGATTGAGCAGTTCTTC. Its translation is CASSQDRRIEQFF.

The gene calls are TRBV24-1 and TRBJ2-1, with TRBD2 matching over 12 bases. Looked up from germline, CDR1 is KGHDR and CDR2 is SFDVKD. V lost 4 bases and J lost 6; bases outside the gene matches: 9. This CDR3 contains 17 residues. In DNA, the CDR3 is TGTGCCACCAGTGACTATCCGACTAGCGGGAGTGGCAATGAGCAGTTCTTC. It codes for CATSDYPTSGSGNEQFF.

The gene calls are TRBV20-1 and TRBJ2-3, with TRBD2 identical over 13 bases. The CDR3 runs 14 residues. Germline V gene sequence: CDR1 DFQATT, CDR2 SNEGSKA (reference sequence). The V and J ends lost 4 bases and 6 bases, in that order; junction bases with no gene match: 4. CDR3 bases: TGCAGTGCTACCGGGACTAGCGGGATTGATACGCAGTATTTT. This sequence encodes CSATGTSGIDTQYF.

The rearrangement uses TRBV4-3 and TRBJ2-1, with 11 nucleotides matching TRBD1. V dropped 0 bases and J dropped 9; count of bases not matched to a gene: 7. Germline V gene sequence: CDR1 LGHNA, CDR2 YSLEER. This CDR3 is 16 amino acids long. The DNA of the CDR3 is TGCGCCAGCAGCCAAGATCTAGGACAGGGGGCAGGTGAGCAGTTCTTC. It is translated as CASSQDLGQGAGEQFF.

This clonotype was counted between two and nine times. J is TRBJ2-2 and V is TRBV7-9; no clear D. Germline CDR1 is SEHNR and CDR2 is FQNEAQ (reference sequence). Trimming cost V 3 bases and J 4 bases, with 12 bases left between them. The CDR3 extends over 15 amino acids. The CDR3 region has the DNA TGTGCCAGCAGCTTCGGCAGCGCGGTCACCGGGGAGCTGTTTTTT. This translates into CASSFGSAVTGELFF.

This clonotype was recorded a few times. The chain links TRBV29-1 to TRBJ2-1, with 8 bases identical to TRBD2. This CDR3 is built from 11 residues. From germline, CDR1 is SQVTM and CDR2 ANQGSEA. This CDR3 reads CRTGTRDEQFF. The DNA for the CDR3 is TGCAGAACCGGGACTAGGGATGAGCAGTTCTTC.

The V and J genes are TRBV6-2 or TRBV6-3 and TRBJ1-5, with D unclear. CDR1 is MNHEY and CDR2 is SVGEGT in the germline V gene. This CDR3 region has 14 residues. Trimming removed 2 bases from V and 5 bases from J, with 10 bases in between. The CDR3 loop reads CASSYLQEYQPQHF. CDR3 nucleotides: TGTGCCAGCAGTTACCTCCAGGAGTATCAGCCCCAGCATTTT.

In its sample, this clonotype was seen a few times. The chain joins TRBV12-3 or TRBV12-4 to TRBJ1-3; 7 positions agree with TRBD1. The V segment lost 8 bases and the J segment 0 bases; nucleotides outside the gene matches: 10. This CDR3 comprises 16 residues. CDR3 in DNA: TGTGCCAGCCAGCATTGGGGGACAGCCTCTGGAAACACCATATATTTT. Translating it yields CASQHWGTASGNTIYF.

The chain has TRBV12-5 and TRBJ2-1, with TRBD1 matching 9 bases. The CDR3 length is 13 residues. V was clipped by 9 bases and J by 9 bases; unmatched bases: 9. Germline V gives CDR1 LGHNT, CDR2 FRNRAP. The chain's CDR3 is CASTGQGRGEQFF. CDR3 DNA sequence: TGTGCTAGCACCGGACAGGGGAGGGGTGAGCAGTTCTTC.

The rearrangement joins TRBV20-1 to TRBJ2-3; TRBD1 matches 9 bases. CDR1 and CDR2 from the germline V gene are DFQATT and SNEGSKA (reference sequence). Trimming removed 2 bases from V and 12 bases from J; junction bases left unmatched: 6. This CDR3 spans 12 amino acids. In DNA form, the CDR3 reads TGCAGTGCTAGACCAGGACAGGGGATACAGTATTTT. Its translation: CSARPGQGIQYF.

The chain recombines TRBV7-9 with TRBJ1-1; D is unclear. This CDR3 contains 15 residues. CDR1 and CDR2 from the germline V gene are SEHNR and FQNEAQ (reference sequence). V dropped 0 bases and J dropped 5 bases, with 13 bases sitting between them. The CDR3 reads CASSLALVGYTEAFF. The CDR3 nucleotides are TGTGCCAGCAGCTTAGCGCTAGTAGGGTATACTGAAGCTTTCTTT.

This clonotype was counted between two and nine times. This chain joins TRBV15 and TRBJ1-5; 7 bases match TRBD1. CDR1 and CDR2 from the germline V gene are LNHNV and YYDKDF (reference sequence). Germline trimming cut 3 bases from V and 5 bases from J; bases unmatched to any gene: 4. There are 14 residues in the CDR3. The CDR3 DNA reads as TGTGCCACCAGCAGGAGACAGGGCTATCAGCCCCAGCATTTT. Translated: CATSRRQGYQPQHF. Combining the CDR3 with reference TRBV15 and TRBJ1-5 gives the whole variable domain DAMVIQNPRYQVTQFGKPVTLSCSQTLNHNVMYWYQQKSSQAPKLLFHYYDKDFNNEADTPDNFQSRRPNTSFCFLDIRSPGLGDTAMYLCATSRRQGYQPQHFGDGTRLSIL.

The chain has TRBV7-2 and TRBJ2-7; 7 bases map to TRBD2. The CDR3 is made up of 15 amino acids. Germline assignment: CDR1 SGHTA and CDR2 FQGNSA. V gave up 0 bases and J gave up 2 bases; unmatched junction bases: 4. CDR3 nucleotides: TGTGCCAGCAGCTTAGCGAGTGGGACTACCTACGAGCAGTACTTC. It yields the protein CASSLASGTTYEQYF.

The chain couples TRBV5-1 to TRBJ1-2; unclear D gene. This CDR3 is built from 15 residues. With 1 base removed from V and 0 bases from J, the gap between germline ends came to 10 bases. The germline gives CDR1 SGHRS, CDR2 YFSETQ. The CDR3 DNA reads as TGCGCCAGCAGCTTGTCCCCGGGAACTAACTATGGCTACACCTTC. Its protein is CASSLSPGTNYGYTF.

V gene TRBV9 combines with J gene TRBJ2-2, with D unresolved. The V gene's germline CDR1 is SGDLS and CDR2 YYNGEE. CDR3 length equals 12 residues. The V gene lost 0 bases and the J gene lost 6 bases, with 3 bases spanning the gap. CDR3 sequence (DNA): TGTGCCAGCAGCGTAGAGGCCGGGGAGCTGTTTTTT. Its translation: CASSVEAGELFF. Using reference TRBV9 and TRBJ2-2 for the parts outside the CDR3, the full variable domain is DSGVTQTPKHLITATGQRVTLRCSPRSGDLSVYWYQQSLDQGLQFLIQYYNGEERAKGNILERFSAQQFPDLHSELNLSSLELGDSALYFCASSVEAGELFFGEGSRLTVL.

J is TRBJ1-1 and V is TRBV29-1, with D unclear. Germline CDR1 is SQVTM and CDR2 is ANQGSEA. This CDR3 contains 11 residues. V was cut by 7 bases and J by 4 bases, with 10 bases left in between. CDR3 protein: CSAAFGTEAFF. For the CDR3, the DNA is TGCAGCGCGGCCTTTGGCACTGAAGCTTTCTTT.

CDR3 coding DNA: TGTGCCAGCCTAGACAGCTCCTACAATGAGCAGTTCTTC. Protein sequence: CASLDSSYNEQFF. The chain employs TRBV2 and TRBJ2-1; maybe TRBD1 (5 bases). V was clipped by 8 bases and J by 0 bases, with 8 bases between them. This CDR3 is built from 13 residues. Germline V lookup: CDR1 SNHLY, CDR2 FYNNEI.